This T cell receptor beta chain emerged from a study of identical twins. On this clonotype itself: Its specificity is not known.

The V end was cut by 5 bases, the J end by 4 bases, with 14 bases between. Germline V gives CDR1 SGHDN, CDR2 FVKESK. The CDR3 runs to 15 residues. Study results and limitations: An excess of low generation probability was shown by twin-shared out-of-frame alpha sequences.

A universal primer site was added by template switching, and unique molecular identifiers were carried by the cDNA. TCRdb independently ran MiXCR on the 5' RACE reads; one entry per CDR3 protein. The sample comprises roughly 350,000 distinct CDR3 sequences, approximately 13% of which are singletons, and roughly 7.8% rests with the top ten. This sample also appeared in a second study, on yellow fever vaccine responses in identical twins.

This chain joins TRBV14 and TRBJ2-2; no firm D call. This TCR was sampled from a woman aged 18-29 years in good health. The sequenced material came from CD8+ T cells sorted from blood. CDR3 DNA sequence: TGTGCCAGCAGCACAAGGTTACCCGCCACCGGGGAGCTGTTTTTT. Residues: CASSTRLPATGELFF.